Following are 6 T cell receptor beta chains from one sample sequenced in a study of cytomegalovirus exposure and HLA in healthy donors. PCR amplification relied on 60 Vbeta primers (plus 13 Jbeta primers). Using immunoSEQ multiplex PCR, the repertoire was profiled, and TCRdb retains in-frame clones only, with some absent. The sample has 160,000 or so clones; approximately 85% are singletons. The material sequenced was PBMCs. Receptors originate from a man aged 45-65 years in good health and CMV-seropositive.

This rearrangement joins TRBV5-1 to TRBJ1-2; no definite D call. V was clipped by 4 bases and J by 0 bases, with 10 bases between them. This CDR3 comprises 14 residues. CDR1 and CDR2 from the germline V gene are SGHRS and YFSETQ. CDR3 protein: CASSQDGTNYGYTF. Here the CDR3 DNA reads TGCGCCAGCAGCCAGGACGGGACTAACTATGGCTACACCTTC.

This chain uses TRBV5-6 with TRBJ2-1; TRBD2 matches at 12 bases. The germline CDR1 and CDR2 sequences are SGHDT and YYEEEE. Trimming removed 4 bases from V and 0 bases from J; junction bases left unmatched: 5. The CDR3 extends over 17 amino acids. The DNA of the CDR3 is TGTGCCAGCAGCCTGACGACTAGCGGGAGCTCCTACAATGAGCAGTTCTTC. Translated, it gives CASSLTTSGSSYNEQFF.

This sequence joins TRBV4-3 and TRBJ2-3; the D gene is possibly TRBD2 (6 bases). Germline CDR1 is LGHNA and CDR2 is YSLEER. Trimming shortened V by 0 bases and J by 6 bases, and 16 bases separated the two germline ends. The CDR3 runs 16 residues. DNA of the CDR3: TGCGCCAGCAGCCAAGAAGGAGGCCTCGGGAGCGATACGCAGTATTTT. Translating it yields CASSQEGGLGSDTQYF.

This clone was picked up one time. The gene calls are TRBV6-5 and TRBJ2-7, with 9 bases lining up with TRBD1. Germline assignment: CDR1 MNHEY and CDR2 SVGAGI. CDR3 size: 15 residues. Losses at the gene ends were 7 bases for V and 6 bases for J; bases not matched to a gene: 13. The CDR3 region is CASKGTRDRELEQYF. The CDR3, as DNA: TGTGCCAGCAAAGGAACCCGGGACAGGGAACTCGAGCAGTACTTC.

This clone was seen a few times. The gene calls are TRBV5-1 and TRBJ2-1, with 11 positions matching TRBD2. This CDR3 is built from 16 residues. Germline V gene lookup returns CDR1 SGHRS and CDR2 YFSETQ. After removal of 4 bases from V and 5 bases from J, the junction contained 8 bases not matched to a gene. CDR3 nucleotide sequence: TGCGCCAGCAGCATTACAACTAGCGGGAGAAACAATGAGCAGTTCTTC. Its translation: CASSITTSGRNNEQFF.

This clone was counted once. V is TRBV28 and J is TRBJ1-4; 8 bases are a match to TRBD1. This CDR3 comprises 13 residues. From germline, CDR1 is MDHEN and CDR2 SYDVKM. The ends lost 5 bases at V and 10 bases at J; junction bases unmatched: 6. Here the CDR3 reads CASSPGQGGKLFF. DNA for the CDR3: TGTGCCAGCAGTCCAGGACAGGGAGGAAAACTGTTTTTT.